This TCR beta chain appears in the sequencing data of a study of T cell responses to AZD1222 COVID-19 vaccine. Profiled with immunoSEQ multiplex PCR; TCRdb holds only in-frame clones, not every one. The sample includes 150,000 to 200,000 clones, roughly 91% seen only once; the top ten take 1.5% to 2%. V shed 3 bases and J shed 3 bases, with 3 bases lying between them. This CDR3 region has 13 residues. Per germline, CDR1 WNHNN and CDR2 SYGVQD (reference sequence). The TCR was taken from an adult who received the AZD1222 COVID-19 vaccine. This material consisted of peripheral blood, taken 28 days after the second AZD1222 dose. The V gene is TRBV10-1, the J gene TRBJ2-6; the D is unclear. CDR3 in amino acids: CASSDGGANVLTF. DNA for the CDR3: TGCGCCAGCAGTGACGGTGGGGCCAACGTCCTGACTTTC.